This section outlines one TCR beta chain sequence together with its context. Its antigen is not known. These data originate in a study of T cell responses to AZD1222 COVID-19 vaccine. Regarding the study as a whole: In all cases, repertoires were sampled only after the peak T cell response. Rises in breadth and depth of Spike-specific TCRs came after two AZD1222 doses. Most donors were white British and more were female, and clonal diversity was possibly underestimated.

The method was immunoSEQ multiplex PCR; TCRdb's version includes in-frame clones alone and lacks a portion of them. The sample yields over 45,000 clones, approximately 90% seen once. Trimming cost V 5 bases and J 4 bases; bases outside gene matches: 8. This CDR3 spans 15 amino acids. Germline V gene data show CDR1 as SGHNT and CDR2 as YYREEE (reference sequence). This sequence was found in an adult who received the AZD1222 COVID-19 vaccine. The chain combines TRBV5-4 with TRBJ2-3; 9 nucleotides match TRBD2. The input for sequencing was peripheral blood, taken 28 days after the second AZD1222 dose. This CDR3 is CASSQPGLAPDTQYF. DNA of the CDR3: TGTGCCAGCAGTCAGCCGGGACTAGCCCCAGATACGCAGTATTTT.